The rows below give T cell receptor beta chains drawn from one sample of a study of regulatory T cells. TCRdb's table, derived via immunoSEQ multiplex PCR, lists solely in-frame clones and lacks some. The data show some 23,000 clones, about 88% seen once. Input material: conventional CD4+ T cells sorted from blood. These receptor sequences come from a child aged 5-17 years with CD3G deficiency. CDR3s include the opening cysteine and the closing phenylalanine or tryptophan. A D gene is named only where the DNA matches it firmly. The listing skips clone size in some rows; elsewhere it reads once, few, many or a size class.

V gene	D gene	J gene	clone size	CDR3 protein	CDR3 DNA
TRBV5-1	NA	TRBJ2-7	NA	CASSYTFGAGYEQYF	NA
TRBV6-6	NA	TRBJ2-7	NA	CASSFDPGSEQYF	TGTGCCAGCAGTTTCGACCCCGGGAGCGAGCAGTACTTC
TRBV28	NA	TRBJ1-1	NA	CASSAGGGARTEAFF	TGTGCCAGCAGTGCCGGCGGAGGAGCGAGGACTGAAGCTTTCTTT
TRBV28	TRBD2	TRBJ2-7	NA	CASSPRTSGKIEQYF	TGTGCCAGCAGTCCTCGGACTAGCGGGAAGATCGAGCAGTACTTC
TRBV5-1	NA	TRBJ2-7	few	CASSRDWGSEQYF	TGCGCCAGCAGCCGGGACTGGGGATCAGAGCAGTACTTC
TRBV6-1	NA	TRBJ1-1	NA	CASNWGDEAFF	TGTGCCAGCAATTGGGGGGATGAAGCTTTCTTT
TRBV28	NA	TRBJ2-2	NA	CASSGPGTLTGELFF	TGTGCCAGCAGTGGCCCCGGGACACTGACCGGGGAGCTGTTTTTT
TRBV19	NA	TRBJ2-3	NA	CASSRRTDTDTQYF	TGTGCCAGTAGTCGTCGGACAGACACAGATACGCAGTATTTT
TRBV7-9	NA	TRBJ2-3	once	CASSYGAGTQYF	TGTGCCAGCAGCTACGGGGCGGGTACGCAGTATTTT
TRBV7-9	TRBD2	TRBJ2-5	NA	CASSFSGSIETQYF	TGTGCCAGCAGCTTTAGCGGGAGCATCGAGACCCAGTACTTC
TRBV6-1	TRBD2	TRBJ2-1	NA	CASSRGTSGYNEQFF	TGTGCCAGCAGTCGGGGGACTAGCGGCTACAATGAGCAGTTCTTC
TRBV28	TRBD2	TRBJ2-7	NA	CASSPPGTSGLSYEQYF	TGTGCCAGCAGTCCTCCGGGGACTAGCGGCCTCTCCTACGAGCAGTACTTC
TRBV28	TRBD2	TRBJ2-5	NA	CASSASGSGRKTQYF	TGTGCCAGCAGTGCATCGGGTAGCGGGAGAAAGACCCAGTACTTC
TRBV19	TRBD2	TRBJ2-5	NA	CASTPSGRAWETQYF	TGTGCCAGTACCCCTAGCGGGAGGGCCTGGGAGACCCAGTACTTC
TRBV28	TRBD1	TRBJ2-5	NA	CASRPGQGSWETQYF	TGTGCCAGCAGACCGGGACAGGGGTCTTGGGAGACCCAGTACTTC
TRBV5-1	TRBD2	TRBJ2-7	NA	CASSLGYGLEDEQYF	TGCGCCAGCAGCTTGGGTTATGGACTAGAGGACGAGCAGTACTTC
TRBV10-3	NA	TRBJ2-1	NA	CAISEGRRGIKGHNEQFF	TGTGCCATCAGTGAGGGGAGGAGAGGGATTAAGGGGCACAATGAGCAGTTCTTC
TRBV28	TRBD1	TRBJ1-5	once	CASSSGQGYNQPQHF	TGTGCCAGCAGTTCGGGACAGGGTTACAATCAGCCCCAGCATTTT
TRBV18	NA	TRBJ2-7	NA	CASSPQGKYEQYF	TGTGCCAGCTCACCGCAGGGAAAATACGAGCAGTACTTC
TRBV7-9	TRBD1	TRBJ2-1	NA	CASSSTGAPQDEQFF	TGTGCCAGCAGCTCCACAGGGGCCCCTCAAGATGAGCAGTTCTTC
TRBV28	TRBD1	TRBJ2-4	NA	CASSSRRTGGDIQYF	TGTGCCAGCAGTTCCAGAAGGACAGGGGGGGACATTCAGTACTTC
TRBV6-1	NA	TRBJ2-4	NA	CASTSQRHGGDIQYF	TGTGCCAGCACCTCCCAAAGGCATGGCGGAGACATTCAGTACTTC
TRBV28	TRBD1	TRBJ2-6	few	CASSYYRGRSSGANVLTF	TGTGCCAGCAGTTATTACAGGGGAAGGAGCTCTGGGGCCAACGTCCTGACTTTC
TRBV7-9	NA	TRBJ2-5	NA	CASSLASGDRETQYF	TGTGCCAGCAGCTTAGCATCAGGGGATAGAGAGACCCAGTACTTC
TRBV5-1	TRBD1	TRBJ1-2	NA	CASSSTGFDGYTF	TGCGCCAGCAGCTCGACAGGGTTCGATGGCTACACCTTC
TRBV6-1	TRBD1	TRBJ2-7	NA	CASRSSGTGSYEQYF	TGTGCCAGCAGATCCTCAGGGACAGGTTCGTACGAGCAGTACTTC
TRBV11-2	NA	TRBJ2-2	NA	CASSFTAGAPGELFF	TGTGCCAGCAGCTTCACAGCAGGGGCACCCGGGGAGCTGTTTTTT
TRBV5-1	NA	TRBJ1-1	once	CASSPGPLNTEAFF	TGCGCCAGCAGCCCGGGCCCATTGAACACTGAAGCTTTCTTT
TRBV5-1	NA	TRBJ2-7	NA	CASSPGTVSYEQYF	TGCGCCAGCAGCCCCGGGACGGTTTCCTACGAGCAGTACTTC
TRBV6-6	NA	TRBJ2-2	NA	CASRTGSRELFF	TGTGCCAGCAGGACGGGGAGCCGGGAGCTGTTTTTT
TRBV28	NA	TRBJ2-4	NA	CASSLRRQAKNIQYF	TGTGCCAGCAGTTTAAGGCGACAGGCCAAAAACATTCAGTACTTC
TRBV5-1	TRBD2	TRBJ2-1	NA	CASRGDGRATDEQFF	TGCGCCAGCAGAGGGGACGGGAGGGCCACGGATGAGCAGTTCTTC
TRBV10-3	TRBD2	TRBJ2-7	NA	CAISESPLAGVYF	TGTGCCATCAGTGAGTCGCCGCTAGCGGGAGTTTACTTC
TRBV6-1	TRBD2	TRBJ2-7	NA	CASSEGRTSGSGGSQYF	TGTGCCAGCAGTGAAGGCAGGACTAGCGGTTCGGGGGGATCCCAGTACTTC
TRBV6-6	NA	TRBJ2-4	NA	CASSSPGGTKNIQYF	TGTGCCAGCAGTTCCCCAGGGGGGACCAAAAACATTCAGTACTTC
TRBV28	TRBD2	TRBJ2-2	once	CASRGLAGQNTGELFF	TGTGCCAGCCGAGGACTAGCGGGACAGAACACCGGGGAGCTGTTTTTT
TRBV28	TRBD2	TRBJ2-7	NA	CASSPYSGRSYEQYF	TGTGCCAGCAGCCCATATAGCGGGAGGAGCTACGAGCAGTACTTC
TRBV6-1	TRBD1	TRBJ1-1	few	CASKGAVNTEAFF	TGTGCCAGCAAGGGGGCTGTGAACACTGAAGCTTTCTTT
TRBV5-1	TRBD2	TRBJ2-1	NA	CASSTGTSGRAVNEQFF	TGCGCCAGCAGCACCGGGACTAGCGGGAGGGCGGTCAATGAGCAGTTCTTC
TRBV28	NA	TRBJ1-1	NA	CASSFGSVTEAFF	TGTGCCAGCAGTTTCGGCTCAGTCACTGAAGCTTTCTTT
TRBV7-9	TRBD1	TRBJ1-4	NA	CASSAGQSPNEKLFF	TGTGCCAGCAGCGCGGGACAGAGCCCTAATGAAAAACTGTTTTTT
TRBV28	TRBD1	TRBJ2-7	NA	CASRKWVGTGKNEQYF	TGTGCCAGCAGAAAATGGGTGGGGACAGGGAAGAACGAGCAGTACTTC
TRBV5-1	NA	TRBJ2-1	NA	CASSLASLGNNEQFF	TGCGCCAGCAGCTTGGCCAGTCTAGGGAACAATGAGCAGTTCTTC
TRBV30	NA	TRBJ2-5	NA	CAWSVPPLGGSRETQYF	TGTGCCTGGAGTGTACCCCCTTTAGGTGGGAGTAGGGAGACCCAGTACTTC
TRBV28	NA	TRBJ2-7	NA	CASSPFRLRHEQYF	TGTGCCAGCTCCCCTTTTCGTTTGCGCCACGAGCAGTACTTC
TRBV28	TRBD2	TRBJ2-7	NA	CASSLGTTRGEQYF	TGTGCCAGCAGTCTAGGGACTACCCGTGGGGAGCAGTACTTC
TRBV28	NA	TRBJ1-1	NA	CASSLRGKNTEAFF	TGTGCCAGCAGCCTACGGGGGAAGAACACTGAAGCTTTCTTT
TRBV6-1	TRBD1	TRBJ2-7	once	CASSRTGDRYEQYF	TGTGCCAGCAGTCGGACAGGGGATCGCTACGAGCAGTACTTC
TRBV6-1	NA	TRBJ2-7	once	CASRVPGGHEQYF	TGTGCCAGCAGGGTCCCGGGGGGCCACGAGCAGTACTTC
TRBV19	TRBD2	TRBJ2-1	NA	CASSISGGSAAYNEQFF	TGTGCCAGTAGTATATCGGGCGGGAGCGCCGCTTACAATGAGCAGTTCTTC
TRBV7-9	TRBD2	TRBJ2-3	few	CASSLAVAGLDTQYF	TGTGCCAGCAGCTTAGCTGTAGCGGGCCTTGATACGCAGTATTTT
TRBV28	NA	TRBJ1-4	NA	CASSFSGMEEKLFF	TGTGCCAGCAGTTTCTCGGGGATGGAGGAAAAACTGTTTTTT
TRBV30	NA	TRBJ1-2	NA	CAWDAGLRRYTF	TGTGCCTGGGACGCGGGCCTACGCAGATACACCTTC
TRBV19	NA	TRBJ1-2	NA	CASSMQGLGSYGYTF	TGTGCCAGTAGTATGCAGGGGCTGGGTTCCTATGGCTACACCTTC
TRBV19	TRBD1	TRBJ1-1	NA	CASSTRQGGGTEAFF	TGTGCCAGTAGTACCCGACAGGGGGGTGGCACTGAAGCTTTCTTT